This TCR beta chain is from a study of read filtering for tumor transcriptome and immune sequencing. Turning to the study itself: Whole-transcriptome libraries were prepared after DNase treatment. Notes on the study in general: IR-seq and RNA-seq agreed better without single-read clonotypes.

This clonotype has a handful of counts. As yet, its antigen is unknown. The library was built from around 400 ng RNA with molecular barcoded adaptors for alpha/delta and beta/gamma chains. TCRdb processed the reads anew with MiXCR; each CDR3 protein has one entry. The sample carries approximately 58,000 distinct CDR3 sequences, around 12% recorded once. Material: a population of CD138-negative cells sorted from bone marrow. The clonotype comes from a donor at least 40 years old with multiple myeloma.

In DNA form, the CDR3 reads TGTGCCAGCAGTCGAATCACACAGGGTTCCTACGAGCAGTACTTC. It specifies CASSRITQGSYEQYF. The chain links TRBV7-2 to TRBJ2-7; D is possibly TRBD1 (6 bases). The CDR3 covers 15 residues. V was cut by 6 bases and J by 1 base, with 16 bases left in between. CDR1 is SGHTA, CDR2 FQGNSA, per germline.